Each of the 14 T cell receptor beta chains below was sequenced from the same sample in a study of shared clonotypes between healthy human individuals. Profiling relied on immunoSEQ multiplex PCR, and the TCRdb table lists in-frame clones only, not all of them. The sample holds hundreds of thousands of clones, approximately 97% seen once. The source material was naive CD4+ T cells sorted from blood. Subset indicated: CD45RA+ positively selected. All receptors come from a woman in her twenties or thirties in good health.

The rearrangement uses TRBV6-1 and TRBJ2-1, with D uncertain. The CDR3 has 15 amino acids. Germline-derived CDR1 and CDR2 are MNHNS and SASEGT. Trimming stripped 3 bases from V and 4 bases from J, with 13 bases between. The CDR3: CASSDTGLRYNEQFF. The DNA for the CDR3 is TGTGCCAGCAGTGATACGGGTTTGAGGTACAATGAGCAGTTCTTC.

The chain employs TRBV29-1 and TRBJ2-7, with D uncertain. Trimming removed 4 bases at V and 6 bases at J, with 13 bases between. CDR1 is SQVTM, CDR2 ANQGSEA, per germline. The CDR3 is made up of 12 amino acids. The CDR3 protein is CSVGTNVGEQYF. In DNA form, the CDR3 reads TGCAGCGTTGGGACGAATGTGGGCGAGCAGTACTTC.

The CDR3 nucleotides read TGTGCCAGCAGCTTCCCGACGGTGAACACTGAAGCTTTCTTT. This translates into CASSFPTVNTEAFF. The V and J genes are TRBV11-1 and TRBJ1-1, with no clear D. The CDR3 is 14 residues long. V dropped 3 bases and J dropped 0 bases, with 8 bases sitting between them. Germline V gives CDR1 SGHAT, CDR2 FQDESV (reference sequence).

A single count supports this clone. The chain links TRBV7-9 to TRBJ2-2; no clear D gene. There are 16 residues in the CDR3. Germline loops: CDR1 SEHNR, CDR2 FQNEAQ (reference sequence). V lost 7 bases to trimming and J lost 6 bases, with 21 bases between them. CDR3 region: CASTAPLRHDPGELFF. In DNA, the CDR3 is TGTGCCAGCACCGCCCCCTTAAGACATGACCCCGGGGAGCTGTTTTTT.

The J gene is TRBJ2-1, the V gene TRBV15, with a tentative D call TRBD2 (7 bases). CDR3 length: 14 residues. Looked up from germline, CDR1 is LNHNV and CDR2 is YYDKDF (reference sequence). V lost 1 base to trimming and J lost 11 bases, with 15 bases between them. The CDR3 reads CATSRAGDYVQQFF. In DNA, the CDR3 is TGTGCCACCAGCAGAGCAGGGGACTACGTTCAGCAGTTCTTC. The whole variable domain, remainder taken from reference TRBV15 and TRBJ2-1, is DAMVIQNPRYQVTQFGKPVTLSCSQTLNHNVMYWYQQKSSQAPKLLFHYYDKDFNNEADTPDNFQSRRPNTSFCFLDIRSPGLGDTAMYLCATSRAGDYVQQFFGPGTRLTVL.

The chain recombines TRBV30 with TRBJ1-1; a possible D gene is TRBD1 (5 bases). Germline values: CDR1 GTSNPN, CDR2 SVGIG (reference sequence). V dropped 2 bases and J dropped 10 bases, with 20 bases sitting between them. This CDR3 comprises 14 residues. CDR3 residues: CAWSWKGVGVGAFF. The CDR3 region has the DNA TGTGCCTGGAGTTGGAAAGGGGTTGGAGTCGGAGCTTTCTTT.

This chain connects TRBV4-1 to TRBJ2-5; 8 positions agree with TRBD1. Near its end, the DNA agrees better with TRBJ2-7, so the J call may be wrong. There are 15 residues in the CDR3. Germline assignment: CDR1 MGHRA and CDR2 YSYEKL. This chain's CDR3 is CASSQDRDRIYEQYF. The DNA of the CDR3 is TGCGCCAGCAGCCAAGACCGGGACAGGATCTACGAGCAGTACTTC.

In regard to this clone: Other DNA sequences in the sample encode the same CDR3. This chain's CDR3 is CASSAGTSYEQYF. The CDR3 bases are TGTGCCAGCAGCGCGGGAACCTCCTACGAGCAGTACTTC. This chain links TRBV2 with TRBJ2-7; tentative D call: TRBD2 (6 bases). The CDR3 sequence is 13 residues long. The germline V gene encodes CDR1 SNHLY and CDR2 FYNNEI. Trimming removed 6 bases from V and 0 bases from J, with 9 bases in between.

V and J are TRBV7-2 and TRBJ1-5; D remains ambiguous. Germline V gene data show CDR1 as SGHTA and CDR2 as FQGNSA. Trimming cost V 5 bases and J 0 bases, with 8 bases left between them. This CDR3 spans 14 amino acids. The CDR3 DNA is TGTGCCAGCAGCGGGCGAAATAGCAATCAGCCCCAGCATTTT. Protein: CASSGRNSNQPQHF.

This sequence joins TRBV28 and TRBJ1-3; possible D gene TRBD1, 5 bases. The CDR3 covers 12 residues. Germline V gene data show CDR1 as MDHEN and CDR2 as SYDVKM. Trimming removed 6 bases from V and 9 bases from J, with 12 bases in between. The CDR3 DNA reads TGTGCCAGCAGAGAGACAGTTCGCACCATATATTTT. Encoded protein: CASRETVRTIYF.

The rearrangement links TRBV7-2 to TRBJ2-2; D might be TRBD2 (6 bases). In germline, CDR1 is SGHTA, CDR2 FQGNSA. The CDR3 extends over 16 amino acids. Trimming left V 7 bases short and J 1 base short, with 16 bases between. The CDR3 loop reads CASTGSGTLNTGELFF. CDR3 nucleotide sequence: TGTGCCAGCACCGGGTCCGGGACTTTGAACACCGGGGAGCTGTTTTTT.

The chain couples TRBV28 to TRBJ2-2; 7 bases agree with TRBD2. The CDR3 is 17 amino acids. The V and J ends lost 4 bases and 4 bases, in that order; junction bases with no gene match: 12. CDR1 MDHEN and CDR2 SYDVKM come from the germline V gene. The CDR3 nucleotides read TGTGCCAGCAGTTCAAGCGGGGAGGGTGGGAGCACCGGGGAGCTGTTTTTT. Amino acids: CASSSSGEGGSTGELFF.

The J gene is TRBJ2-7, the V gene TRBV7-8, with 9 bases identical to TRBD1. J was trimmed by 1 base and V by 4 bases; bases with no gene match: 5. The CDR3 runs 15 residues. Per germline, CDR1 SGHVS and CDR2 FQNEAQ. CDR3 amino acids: CASSSRDRASYEQYF. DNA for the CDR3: TGTGCCAGCAGCTCCCGGGACAGGGCTTCCTACGAGCAGTACTTC. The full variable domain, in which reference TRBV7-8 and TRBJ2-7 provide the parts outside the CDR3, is GAGVSQSPRYKVAKRGQDVALRCDPISGHVSLFWYQQALGQGPEFLTYFQNEAQLDKSGLPSDRFFAERPEGSVSTLKIQRTQQEDSAVYLCASSSRDRASYEQYFGPGTRLTVT.

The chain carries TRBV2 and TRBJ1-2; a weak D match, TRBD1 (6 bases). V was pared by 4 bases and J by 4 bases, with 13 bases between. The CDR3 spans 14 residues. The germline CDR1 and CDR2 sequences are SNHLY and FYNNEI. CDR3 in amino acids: CASSAQGFSYGYTF. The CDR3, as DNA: TGTGCCAGCAGTGCACAGGGTTTTAGCTATGGCTACACCTTC.